This T cell receptor (beta chain) appears in the sequencing data of a study of cytomegalovirus exposure and HLA in healthy donors. This CDR3 is built from 14 residues. Germline V gene lookup returns CDR1 SGHAT and CDR2 FQNNGV. Losses at the gene ends were 5 bases for V and 5 bases for J; bases not matched to a gene: 6. Note on this clone: Its antigen is undetermined.

PCR involved 60 Vbeta and 13 Jbeta primers. The protocol was immunoSEQ multiplex PCR, while the TCRdb copy is restricted to in-frame clones and leaves out a portion. The sample includes 99,000 or so clones, roughly 15% of them seen just once. Regarding the study as a whole: Presence/absence analyses took donor sequencing depth as roughly uniform.

This TCR was sampled from a female donor in good health and CMV-seronegative. The J gene is TRBJ2-7, the V gene TRBV11-2; 10 nucleotides agree with TRBD1. Input material: PBMCs. CDR3 protein: CASSLGTGEDEQYF. The CDR3 DNA follows: TGTGCCAGCAGCCTTGGGACAGGGGAAGACGAGCAGTACTTC.